This passage covers 8 T cell receptor beta chains from one sample sequenced in a study of T cell responses to AZD1222 COVID-19 vaccine. Method: immunoSEQ multiplex PCR; TCRdb's copy keeps in-frame clones and lacks some. The table has roughly 77,000 clones, approximately 90% seen once. The specimen comprised peripheral blood, sampled 28 days after the second AZD1222 dose. The source is an adult who received the AZD1222 COVID-19 vaccine.

The chain uses TRBV18 and TRBJ2-7, with D perhaps being TRBD1 or TRBD2 (5 bases each). CDR3 length: 14 amino acids. The germline V and J ends were trimmed by 3 bases and 1 base, with 10 bases remaining between them. Germline V CDR1 and CDR2: KGHSH, LQKENI. CDR3 in amino acids: CASSPGTESYEQYF. DNA for the CDR3: TGTGCCAGCTCACCGGGGACGGAGTCCTACGAGCAGTACTTC.

The chain has TRBV7-9 and TRBJ1-4, with D perhaps matching TRBD1 (5 bases). The CDR3 is 14 amino acids. The germline V gene encodes CDR1 SEHNR and CDR2 FQNEAQ (reference sequence). V shed 1 base and J shed 8 bases, with 11 bases lying between them. The CDR3 reads CASSLVQASEKLFF. CDR3 bases: TGTGCCAGCAGCTTAGTACAGGCCTCGGAAAAACTGTTTTTT.

This rearrangement joins TRBV27 to TRBJ1-1; TRBD1 might be the D (5 bases). Germline V gene data show CDR1 as MNHEY and CDR2 as SMNVEV (reference sequence). The CDR3 has 13 residues. Trimming pared 3 bases from V and 7 bases from J, leaving 12 bases between. The DNA of the CDR3 is TGTGCCAGCAGTTTGGCCGCCGGGGGTGAAGCTTTCTTT. It codes for CASSLAAGGEAFF.

This clone has only one observation. The chain joins TRBV3-1 (or the pseudogene TRBV3-2) to TRBJ2-2; D uncertain. Trimming cost V 4 bases and J 6 bases, with 12 bases left between them. Germline values: CDR1 LGHDT, CDR2 YNNKEL (reference sequence). This CDR3 has 14 residues. CDR3: CASSLMVGPGELFF. The CDR3 DNA reads as TGTGCCAGCAGCCTGATGGTGGGTCCCGGGGAGCTGTTTTTT.

This chain joins TRBV20-1 and TRBJ2-2, with D possibly being TRBD2 (5 bases). Germline values: CDR1 DFQATT, CDR2 SNEGSKA (reference sequence). The CDR3 covers 12 residues. V lost 3 bases to trimming and J lost 5 bases, with 7 bases between them. For the CDR3, the DNA is TGCAGTGCTAGTGAGCGGACCGGGGAGCTGTTTTTT. This encodes CSASERTGELFF.

On this clone itself: This specimen includes other DNA sequences encoding the same CDR3. The rearrangement links TRBV7-8 to TRBJ2-3, with unresolved D. The germline CDR1 and CDR2 sequences are SGHVS and FQNEAQ. With 5 bases removed from V and 3 bases from J, the gap between germline ends came to 3 bases. This CDR3 has 11 amino acids. The CDR3 DNA reads as TGTGCCAGCAGCCCGACAGATACGCAGTATTTT. This gives the protein CASSPTDTQYF.

The chain has TRBV18 and TRBJ1-1, with a weak D call TRBD1 (5 bases). Germline values: CDR1 KGHSH, CDR2 LQKENI. With 0 bases removed from V and 3 bases from J, the gap between germline ends came to 11 bases. The CDR3 spans 15 residues. CDR3 nucleotide sequence: TGTGCCAGCTCACCACCTAGTAGGGGAGACACTGAAGCTTTCTTT. Translation gives CASSPPSRGDTEAFF.

The rearrangement uses TRBV11-1 and TRBJ1-4, with D possibly being TRBD1 (5 bases). V lost 5 bases and J 8 bases, leaving 18 bases between the germline ends. This CDR3 has 15 amino acids. CDR1 and CDR2 (germline): SGHAT, FQDESV (reference sequence). CDR3 bases: TGTGCCAGCAGCCCGACTGGGACGGGAGACGAAAAACTGTTTTTT. Translated: CASSPTGTGDEKLFF.